The 5 T cell receptor beta chains below all came from one sample that was sequenced in a study of blood T cell repertoires in COVID-19. TCRdb keeps only in-frame clones here, not all; method: immunoSEQ multiplex PCR. The sample has about 160,000 clones, roughly 82% seen once. The material sequenced was peripheral blood. The receptors were gathered from a woman aged 40 to 55 with COVID-19, enrolled during active disease.

This sequence joins TRBV19 and TRBJ2-1; TRBD1 matches 7 bases. The CDR3 runs 14 residues. Trimming at V came to 10 bases and at J to 2 bases, leaving 8 bases not matched to a gene. CDR1 LNHDA and CDR2 SQIVND come from the germline V gene (reference sequence). CDR3 sequence reads: CATLATGPYNEQFF. The CDR3 DNA follows: TGTGCCACACTTGCGACAGGGCCCTACAATGAGCAGTTCTTC.

The V and J genes are TRBV2 and TRBJ2-5; D is perhaps TRBD1 (6 bases). The germline V gene encodes CDR1 SNHLY and CDR2 FYNNEI. V lost 5 bases to trimming and J lost 1 base, with 17 bases between them. The CDR3 is 16 residues long. The CDR3 region has the DNA TGTGCCAGCAGTAAAAACAGGGCTGGTGGCCAAGAGACCCAGTACTTC. Its translation: CASSKNRAGGQETQYF.

The chain joins TRBV29-1 to TRBJ1-1; D might be TRBD1 (5 bases). CDR1 SQVTM and CDR2 ANQGSEA come from the germline V gene. V was clipped by 5 bases and J by 3 bases, with 22 bases between them. The CDR3 covers 16 residues. CDR3: CSVLGAQGWVDTEAFF. The CDR3 DNA reads TGCAGCGTTCTTGGGGCCCAGGGCTGGGTTGACACTGAAGCTTTCTTT.

The gene calls are TRBV2 and TRBJ2-7; 8 bases fit TRBD2. With V trimmed by 3 bases and J by 3 bases, 10 bases remained unmatched. The V gene's germline CDR1 is SNHLY and CDR2 FYNNEI. CDR3 length: 16 amino acids. The CDR3, as DNA: TGTGCCAGCAGTGAGGACGCGGGAGGATTATACTACGAGCAGTACTTC. It translates to CASSEDAGGLYYEQYF.

The chain joins TRBV5-6 to TRBJ2-7; 9 nucleotides align to TRBD1. The CDR3 sequence is 14 residues long. Germline V gives CDR1 SGHDT, CDR2 YYEEEE. V lost 0 bases and J lost 2; bases outside the gene matches: 0. This chain's CDR3 is CASSLGDRAYEQYF. DNA of the CDR3: TGTGCCAGCAGCTTGGGGGACAGGGCCTACGAGCAGTACTTC.